The rows below give T cell receptor beta chains drawn from one sample of a study of technical replicates of blood from a few donors. Generated by immunoSEQ multiplex PCR, the TCRdb table keeps only in-frame clones and is missing some. The repertoire holds over 65,000 clones, with around 97% as singletons. The sequenced material came from T cells isolated from PBMCs. The receptors shown here come from a human donor in good health. Each CDR3 is given with its conserved first and last residue. Each record gives: D gene, clone size, J gene, V gene, CDR3 DNA, CDR3 protein. D genes are given only for firm matches. Not every row has a clone size; where given, it reads once, few, many or a size class.

D gene: TRBD1
clone size: -
J gene: TRBJ1-4
V gene: TRBV2
CDR3 DNA: TGTGCCAGCAAGACAGGGGGAAGTTTTTTTGAAAAACTGTTTTTT
CDR3 protein: CASKTGGSFFEKLFF

D gene: -
clone size: -
J gene: TRBJ1-2
V gene: TRBV2
CDR3 DNA: TGTGCCAGCAGTGAAGGGGGTAGGGGCTATGGCTACACCTTC
CDR3 protein: CASSEGGRGYGYTF

D gene: -
clone size: -
J gene: TRBJ2-7
V gene: TRBV4-1
CDR3 DNA: TGCGCCAGCAGCCAAGGGGGGGTGGACGGGTCCTACGAGCAGTACTTC
CDR3 protein: CASSQGGVDGSYEQYF

D gene: TRBD1
clone size: once
J gene: TRBJ1-1
V gene: TRBV11-2
CDR3 DNA: TGTGCCAGCAGCTTAGGGAGCGGCAGGGGGAAGGAAGCTTTCTTT
CDR3 protein: CASSLGSGRGKEAFF

D gene: -
clone size: once
J gene: TRBJ1-2
V gene: TRBV5-4
CDR3 DNA: TGTGCCAGCGAGGACAGAGAGACTAACTATGGCTACACCTTC
CDR3 protein: CASEDRETNYGYTF

D gene: -
clone size: -
J gene: TRBJ1-1
V gene: TRBV18
CDR3 DNA: TGTGCCAGCTCACCTGAACAGGGTATTCCGAACACTGAAGCTTTCTTT
CDR3 protein: CASSPEQGIPNTEAFF

D gene: -
clone size: -
J gene: TRBJ2-5
V gene: TRBV29-1
CDR3 DNA: TGCAGCGTTGAAGATCGCGGGTTGTCTGAGACCCAGTACTTC
CDR3 protein: CSVEDRGLSETQYF

D gene: TRBD1
clone size: once
J gene: TRBJ1-1
V gene: TRBV13
CDR3 DNA: TGTGCCAGCCGAGAACTTCATACAGGGGCGGTTTTAACTGAAGCTTTCTTT
CDR3 protein: CASRELHTGAVLTEAFF

D gene: -
clone size: -
J gene: TRBJ2-1
V gene: TRBV15
CDR3 DNA: TGTGCCACCAGCAGAGAAGGGGTTTATGAGCAGTTCTTC
CDR3 protein: CATSREGVYEQFF

D gene: -
clone size: -
J gene: TRBJ2-7
V gene: TRBV4-1
CDR3 DNA: TGCGCCAGCAGCCAAGAGTTTAGCGCCGCCTACGAGCAGTACTTC
CDR3 protein: CASSQEFSAAYEQYF

D gene: -
clone size: -
J gene: TRBJ1-5
V gene: TRBV4-2
CDR3 DNA: TGTGCCAGCAGCCAAGAGTCAGGTTCCCAGCCCCAGCATTTT
CDR3 protein: CASSQESGSQPQHF

D gene: TRBD1
clone size: -
J gene: TRBJ1-2
V gene: TRBV2
CDR3 DNA: TGTGCCAGCAGTGAAGGGCCGGGACAGGGGGCGGGTGGCTACACCTTC
CDR3 protein: CASSEGPGQGAGGYTF

D gene: TRBD2
clone size: -
J gene: TRBJ2-1
V gene: TRBV18
CDR3 DNA: TGTGCCAGCTCACCTCGACTAGCGGGGGGTAGCGATGAGCAGTTCTTC
CDR3 protein: CASSPRLAGGSDEQFF

D gene: TRBD2
clone size: -
J gene: TRBJ2-5
V gene: TRBV5-4
CDR3 DNA: TGTGCCAGCAGCTTGAAAGGGATAGCGGGGGGAGAGACCCAGTACTTC
CDR3 protein: CASSLKGIAGGETQYF

D gene: TRBD2
clone size: -
J gene: TRBJ2-7
V gene: TRBV6-5
CDR3 DNA: TGTGCCAGCAGGGCCCTAGCGGGAGGCGAGCAGTACTTC
CDR3 protein: CASRALAGGEQYF

D gene: -
clone size: -
J gene: TRBJ2-7
V gene: TRBV2
CDR3 DNA: TGTGCCGCCCGGGTCCAAGTCTACGAGCAGTACTTC
CDR3 protein: CAARVQVYEQYF

D gene: -
clone size: -
J gene: TRBJ2-1
V gene: TRBV27
CDR3 DNA: TGTGCCAGCAGTCTACGGGTTTCGGATGAGCAGTTCTTC
CDR3 protein: CASSLRVSDEQFF

D gene: TRBD1
clone size: -
J gene: TRBJ1-4
V gene: TRBV7-8
CDR3 DNA: TGTGCCAGCAGCATCAGGACAGGGCAGACTAATGAAAAACTGTTTTTT
CDR3 protein: CASSIRTGQTNEKLFF

D gene: TRBD1
clone size: -
J gene: TRBJ1-2
V gene: TRBV19
CDR3 DNA: TGTGCCACCACGGACAGGGCCGATGGCTACACCTTC
CDR3 protein: CATTDRADGYTF

D gene: -
clone size: once
J gene: TRBJ2-1
V gene: TRBV5-1
CDR3 DNA: TGCGCCAGCAGCTTGTATCGTGAGCAGTTCTTC
CDR3 protein: CASSLYREQFF

D gene: -
clone size: -
J gene: TRBJ1-1
V gene: TRBV18
CDR3 DNA: TGTGCCAGCTCACCGCTAACGGGATCGGGACACATCGACACTGAAGCTTTCTTT
CDR3 protein: CASSPLTGSGHIDTEAFF

D gene: TRBD2
clone size: once
J gene: TRBJ2-7
V gene: TRBV5-1
CDR3 DNA: TGCGCCAGCAGCTTGATTAGCGGGAGCGGGTACGAGCAGTACTTC
CDR3 protein: CASSLISGSGYEQYF

D gene: TRBD1
clone size: -
J gene: TRBJ1-1
V gene: TRBV7-2
CDR3 DNA: TGTGCCAGCAGCTTAGTTACAGGGGGCCTTTCTGAAGCTTTCTTT
CDR3 protein: CASSLVTGGLSEAFF

D gene: TRBD1
clone size: -
J gene: TRBJ1-1
V gene: TRBV11-2
CDR3 DNA: TGTGCCAGCAGCGCAGACAGGGTCACTGAAGCTTTCTTT
CDR3 protein: CASSADRVTEAFF

D gene: -
clone size: -
J gene: TRBJ1-5
V gene: TRBV20-1
CDR3 DNA: TGCAGTGCCGGGGAGCCCCAGCATTTT
CDR3 protein: CSAGEPQHF

D gene: TRBD1
clone size: -
J gene: TRBJ2-7
V gene: TRBV11-2
CDR3 DNA: TGTGCCAGCAGCTCATTTAAGGGGGCACAGGGTCGCGAGCAGTACTTC
CDR3 protein: CASSSFKGAQGREQYF